This is a list of T cell receptor beta chains from one sample in a study of CXCR3-negative and CXCR3-positive naive CD8 T cells. For each CDR3 protein, TCRdb gives one entry from its re-call of the 5' RACE reads, without DNA. Found here are approximately 90,000 distinct CDR3 sequences; the top ten clones hold less than 0.6%. Sequenced: naive CXCR3+ CD8+ T cells from blood. These TCRs come from a human donor in good health. Some clones in this sample may be carry-over from other donors' samples. CDR3s include the opening cysteine and the closing phenylalanine or tryptophan.

>TRBJ2-1|TRBV10-3|14
CAISEYGGYNEQFF
>TRBJ2-7|TRBV29-1|11
CSVRATYEQYF
>TRBJ2-1|TRBV7-3|16
CASSHERESSYNEQFF
>TRBJ1-1|TRBV12-3/TRBV12-4|15
CASSLGSQGNTEAFF
>TRBJ2-1|TRBV29-1|14
CSVEDKFAPSEQFF
>TRBJ2-7|TRBV12-3/TRBV12-4|16
CASSLRSDRSSYEQYF
>TRBJ2-1|TRBV29-1|14
CSVGGTSGSNEQFF
>TRBJ2-7|TRBV7-2|14
CASSLGPSGNRQYF
>TRBJ2-7|TRBV20-1|13
CSARDPESYEQYF
>TRBJ1-1|TRBV29-1|13
CSVEYSAGAEAFF
>TRBJ2-7|TRBV7-9|14
CASSLSGQYYEQYF
>TRBJ2-1|TRBV18|17
CASSLDPGLAGEFEQFF
>TRBJ2-1|TRBV7-9|16
CASSGTGTSGYNEQFF
>TRBJ2-7|TRBV27|13
CASSLTQNYEQYF
>TRBJ2-7|TRBV2|15
CASSGPGQGSYEQYF
>TRBJ1-3|TRBV12-3/TRBV12-4|16
CASSSGQAGQGNTIYF
>TRBJ1-2|TRBV29-1|13
CSVEGGGNYGYTF
>TRBJ2-2|TRBV7-9|11
CASSLLRELFF
>TRBJ2-7|TRBV28|14
CASSVSLISYEQYF
>TRBJ2-1|TRBV7-6|18
CASSRSASAPRAYNEQFF